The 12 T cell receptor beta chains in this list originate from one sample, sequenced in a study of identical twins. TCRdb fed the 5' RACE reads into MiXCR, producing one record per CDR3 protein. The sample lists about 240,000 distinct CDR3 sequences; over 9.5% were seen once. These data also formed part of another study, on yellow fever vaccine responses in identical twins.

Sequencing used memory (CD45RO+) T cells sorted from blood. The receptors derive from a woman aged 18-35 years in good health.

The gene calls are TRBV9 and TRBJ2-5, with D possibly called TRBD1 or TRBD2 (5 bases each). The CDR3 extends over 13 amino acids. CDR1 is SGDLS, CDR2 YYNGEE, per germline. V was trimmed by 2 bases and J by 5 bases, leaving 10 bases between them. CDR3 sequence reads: CASSVGGTETQYF. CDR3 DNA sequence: TGTGCCAGCAGCGTTGGGGGAACGGAGACCCAGTACTTC.

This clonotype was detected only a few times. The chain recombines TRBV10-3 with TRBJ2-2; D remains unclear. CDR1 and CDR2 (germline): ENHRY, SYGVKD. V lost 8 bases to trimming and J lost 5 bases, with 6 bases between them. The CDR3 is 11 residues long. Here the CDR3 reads CAIGSTGELFF. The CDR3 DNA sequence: TGTGCCATCGGTTCGACCGGGGAGCTGTTTTTT.

The CDR3 sequence: CASTVQGGGYTF. In DNA, the CDR3 is TGTGCCAGCACCGTACAGGGCGGAGGCTACACCTTC. This chain uses TRBV2 with TRBJ1-2, with a possible D match to TRBD1 (6 bases). The ends were cut back, 7 bases at V and 8 bases at J, with 14 bases in the middle. Germline V gives CDR1 SNHLY, CDR2 FYNNEI. The CDR3 spans 12 residues.

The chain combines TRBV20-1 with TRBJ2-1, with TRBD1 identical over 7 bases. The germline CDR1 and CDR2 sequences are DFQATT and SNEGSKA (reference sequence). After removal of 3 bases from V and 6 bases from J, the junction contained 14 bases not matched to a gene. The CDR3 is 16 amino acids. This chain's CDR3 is CSASHFPRQGANEQFF. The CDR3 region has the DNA TGCAGTGCTAGCCACTTCCCGAGACAGGGTGCCAATGAGCAGTTCTTC.

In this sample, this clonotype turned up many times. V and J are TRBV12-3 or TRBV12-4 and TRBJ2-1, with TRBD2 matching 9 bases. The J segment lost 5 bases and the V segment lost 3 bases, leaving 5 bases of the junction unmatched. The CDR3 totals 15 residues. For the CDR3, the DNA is TGTGCCAGCAGTTTGCCTAGCGGGGTTCACAATGAGCAGTTCTTC. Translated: CASSLPSGVHNEQFF.

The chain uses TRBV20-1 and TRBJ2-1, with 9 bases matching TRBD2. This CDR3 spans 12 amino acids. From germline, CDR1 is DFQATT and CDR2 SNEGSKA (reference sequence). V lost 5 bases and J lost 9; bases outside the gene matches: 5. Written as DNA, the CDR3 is TGCAGTGCTTTAGCGGGGGCGCGTGAGCAGTTCTTC. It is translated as CSALAGAREQFF.

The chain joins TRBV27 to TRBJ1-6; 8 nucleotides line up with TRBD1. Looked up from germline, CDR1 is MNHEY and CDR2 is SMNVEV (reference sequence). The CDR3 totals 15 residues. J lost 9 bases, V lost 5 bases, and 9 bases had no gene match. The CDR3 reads CASSPNRGKFSPLHF. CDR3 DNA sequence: TGTGCCAGCAGTCCGAACAGGGGGAAGTTTTCACCCCTCCACTTT.

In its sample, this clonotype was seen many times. CDR3: CASSLILETEAFF. The DNA of the CDR3 is TGTGCCAGCAGTTTAATATTGGAGACTGAAGCTTTCTTT. The chain combines TRBV7-2 with TRBJ1-1; D uncertain. V was trimmed by 6 bases and J by 5 bases, leaving 13 bases between them. Germline CDR1 reads SGHTA; CDR2 reads FQGNSA. The CDR3 length is 13 residues.

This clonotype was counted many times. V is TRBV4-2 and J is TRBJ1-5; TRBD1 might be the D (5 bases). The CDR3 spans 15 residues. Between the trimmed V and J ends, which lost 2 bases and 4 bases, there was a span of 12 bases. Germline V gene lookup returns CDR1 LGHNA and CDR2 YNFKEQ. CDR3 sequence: CASSQTGGPNQPQHF. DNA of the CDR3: TGTGCCAGCAGCCAAACGGGGGGACCTAATCAGCCCCAGCATTTT.

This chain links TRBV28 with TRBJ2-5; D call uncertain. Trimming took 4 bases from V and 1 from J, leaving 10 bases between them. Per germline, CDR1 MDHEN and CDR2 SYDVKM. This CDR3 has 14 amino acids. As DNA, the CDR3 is TGTGCCAGCAGTTCCCTGGAACGCCAAGAGACCCAGTACTTC. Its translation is CASSSLERQETQYF.

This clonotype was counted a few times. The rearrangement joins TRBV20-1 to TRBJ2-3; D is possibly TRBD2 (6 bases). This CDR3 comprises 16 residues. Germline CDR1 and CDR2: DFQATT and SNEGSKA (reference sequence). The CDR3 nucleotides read TGCTGCGCTAGAGATCGGTTTGCGGGAAAAGGGGATACGCAGTATTTT. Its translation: CCARDRFAGKGDTQYF.

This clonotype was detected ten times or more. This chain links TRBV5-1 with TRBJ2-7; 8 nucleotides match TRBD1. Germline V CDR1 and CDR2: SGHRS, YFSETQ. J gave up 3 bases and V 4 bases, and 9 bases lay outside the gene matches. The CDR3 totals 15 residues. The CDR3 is CASSEVDRGDYEQYF. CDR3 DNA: TGCGCCAGCAGCGAGGTTGACAGGGGTGACTACGAGCAGTACTTC. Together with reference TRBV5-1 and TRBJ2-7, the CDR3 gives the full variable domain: KAGVTQTPRYLIKTRGQQVTLSCSPISGHRSVSWYQQTPGQGLQFLFEYFSETQRNKGNFPGRFSGRQFSNSRSEMNVSTLELGDSALYLCASSEVDRGDYEQYFGPGTRLTVT.